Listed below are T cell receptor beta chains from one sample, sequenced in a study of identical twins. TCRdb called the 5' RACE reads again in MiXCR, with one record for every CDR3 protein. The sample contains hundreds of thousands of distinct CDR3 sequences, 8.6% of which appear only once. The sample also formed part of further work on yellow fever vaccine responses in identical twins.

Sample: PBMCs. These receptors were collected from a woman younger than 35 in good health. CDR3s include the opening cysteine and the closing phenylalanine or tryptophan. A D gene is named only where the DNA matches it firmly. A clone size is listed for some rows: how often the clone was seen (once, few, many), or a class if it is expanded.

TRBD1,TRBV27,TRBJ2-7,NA,CASSSLQGSAYEQYF,TGTGCCAGCAGTTCGTTACAGGGGTCAGCCTACGAGCAGTACTTC
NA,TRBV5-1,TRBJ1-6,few,CASSFGGLNSPLHF,TGCGCCAGCAGCTTTGGTGGGTTGAATTCACCCCTCCACTTT
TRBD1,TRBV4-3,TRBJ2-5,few,CASSQDLGTGDPQETQYF,TGCGCCAGCAGCCAAGACCTCGGGACAGGGGACCCCCAAGAGACCCAGTACTTC
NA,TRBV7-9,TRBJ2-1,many,CASSSGGNEQFF,TGTGCCAGCAGTTCAGGGGGGAATGAGCAGTTCTTC
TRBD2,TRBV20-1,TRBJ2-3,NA,CSARSRGTSGSQPTTDTQYF,TGCAGTGCTAGATCCCGTGGGACTAGCGGGAGTCAACCAACCACAGATACGCAGTATTTT
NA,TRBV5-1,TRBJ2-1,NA,CASRDGRLLHEQFF,TGCGCCAGCAGGGATGGTAGGTTATTACATGAGCAGTTCTTC
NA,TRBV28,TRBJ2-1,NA,CASSLLAGEYEQFF,TGTGCCAGCAGTTTATTGGCAGGGGAGTATGAGCAGTTCTTC
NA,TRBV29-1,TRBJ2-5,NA,CSVLGIRAQYQETQYF,TGCAGCGTCCTGGGGATCCGGGCCCAGTACCAAGAGACCCAGTACTTC
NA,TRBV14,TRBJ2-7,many,CASSQYQAGRYEQYF,TGTGCCAGCAGCCAATATCAGGCGGGACGGTACGAGCAGTACTTC
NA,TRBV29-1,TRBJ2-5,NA,CSVVEGGVETQYF,TGCAGCGTTGTTGAGGGGGGGGTAGAGACCCAGTACTTC
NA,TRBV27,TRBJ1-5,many,CASSFSGYQPQHF,TGTGCCAGCAGTTTTTCGGGTTATCAGCCCCAGCATTTT
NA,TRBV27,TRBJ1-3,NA,CASSLGPSSGNTIYF,TGTGCCAGCAGTTTAGGGCCGAGCTCTGGAAACACCATATATTTT
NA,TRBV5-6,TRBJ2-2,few,CASSKTSTGELFF,TGTGCCAGCAGCAAGACAAGCACCGGGGAGCTGTTTTTT
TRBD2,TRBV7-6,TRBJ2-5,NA,CASSSIMGGQETQYF,TGTGCCAGCAGCTCGATTATGGGGGGGCAAGAGACCCAGTACTTC
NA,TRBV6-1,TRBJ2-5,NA,CASSEDRGAGVSETQYF,TGTGCCAGCAGTGAAGATCGGGGGGCCGGAGTATCTGAGACCCAGTACTTC
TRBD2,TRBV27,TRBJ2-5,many,CASSLSWTRETQYF,TGTGCCAGCAGTCTAAGTTGGACTAGGGAGACCCAGTACTTC
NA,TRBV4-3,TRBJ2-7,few,CASSQERSVTYEQYF,TGCGCCAGCAGCCAAGAGAGATCTGTAACCTACGAGCAGTACTTC
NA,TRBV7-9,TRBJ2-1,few,CASSPDLQARYNEQFF,TGTGCCAGCAGCCCCGACCTGCAGGCGCGGTACAATGAGCAGTTCTTC
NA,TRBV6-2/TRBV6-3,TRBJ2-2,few,CASSYMFTGELFF,TGTGCCAGCAGTTACATGTTCACCGGGGAGCTGTTTTTT
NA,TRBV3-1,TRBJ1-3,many,CASSQDGHSPGNTIYF,TGTGCCAGCAGCCAAGACGGACATTCCCCTGGAAACACCATATATTTT
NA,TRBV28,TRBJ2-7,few,CASSSIKQGLHEQYF,TGTGCCAGCAGTTCAATAAAACAGGGCCTCCACGAGCAGTACTTC
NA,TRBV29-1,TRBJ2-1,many,CSVGGEQFF,TGCAGCGTGGGGGGTGAGCAGTTCTTC
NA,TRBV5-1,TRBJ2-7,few,CASSLGGLNEQYF,TGCGCCAGCAGCTTGGGGGGTTTAAACGAGCAGTACTTC
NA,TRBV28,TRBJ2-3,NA,CASRSGQFTDTQYF,TGTGCCAGCCGGAGCGGGCAGTTCACAGATACGCAGTATTTT